This T cell receptor beta chain stems from a study of T-cell memory formation after mild COVID-19. Study-wide results and caveats: From day 15 to 85, contracting clones were balanced between CD4 and CD8, whereas later expanders leaned toward CD4+. Pre-infection memory already had some responding clones, implying cross-reactive memory joined.

There are a few counts of this clonotype. What it binds is not known. Via MiXCR, TCRdb re-called the 5' RACE reads, giving one row per CDR3 protein. The table lists more than 450,000 distinct CDR3 sequences, about a sixth of them singletons. The trim removed 3 bases at V and 3 bases at J, leaving 4 bases unmatched. CDR3 length: 15 residues. The chain links TRBV12-3 or TRBV12-4 to TRBJ2-3; 9 bases fit TRBD1. Sequencing used PBMCs or a T cell subset sorted from them (not recorded which). The sequence was collected from an adult woman who had mild COVID-19 (a few samples of this study predate the infection). Cell type and time point are not known. Here the CDR3 DNA reads TGTGCCAGCAGTTTCGGGACAGGGAGGACAGATACGCAGTATTTT. As protein: CASSFGTGRTDTQYF.